This T cell receptor (beta chain) was recovered during a study of Ad26.COV2.S vaccination and SARS-CoV-2 variants. This CDR3 is built from 13 residues. Germline V lookup: CDR1 MDHEN, CDR2 SYDVKM. V shed 6 bases and J shed 8 bases, with 16 bases lying between them. Here immunoSEQ multiplex PCR was the method, and the copy in TCRdb shows in-frame clones only, minus some. The table includes approximately 140,000 clones, 86% detected once. The table lists this clone with a few counts. This TCR derives from a human donor who had recovered from COVID-19. The chain recombines TRBV28 with TRBJ1-2; D possibly corresponds to TRBD1 (6 bases). The sample consisted of peripheral blood, taken after recovery from COVID-19. This CDR3 is CASSPRGAQGYTF. CDR3 DNA sequence: TGTGCCAGCAGCCCTAGGGGGGCGCAAGGCTACACCTTC.